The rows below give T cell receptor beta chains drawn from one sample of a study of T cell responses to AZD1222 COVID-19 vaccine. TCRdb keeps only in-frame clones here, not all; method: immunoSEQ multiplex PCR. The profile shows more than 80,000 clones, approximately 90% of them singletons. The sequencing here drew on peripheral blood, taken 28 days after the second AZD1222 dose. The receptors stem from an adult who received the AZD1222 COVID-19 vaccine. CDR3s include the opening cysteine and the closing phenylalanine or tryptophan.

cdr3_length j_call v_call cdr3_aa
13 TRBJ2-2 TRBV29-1 CSARQGSGGELFF
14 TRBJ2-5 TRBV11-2 CASSLAGAGETQYF
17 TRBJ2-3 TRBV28 CASRGGVIGGRADTQYF
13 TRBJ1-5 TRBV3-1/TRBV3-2 CASSQGGPQPQHF
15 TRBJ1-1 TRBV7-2 CASSLIPGTDTEAFF
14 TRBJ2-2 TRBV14 CASSQDLNTGELFF
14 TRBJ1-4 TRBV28 CASSKDRGNEKLFF
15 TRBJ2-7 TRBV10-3 CAISAVTSGHYEQYF
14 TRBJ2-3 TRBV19 CASSITPRTDTQYF
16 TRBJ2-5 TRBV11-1 CASSQEGSLGAETQYF
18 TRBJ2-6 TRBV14 CASSFKGRRASGANVLTF